This T cell receptor (beta chain) was recorded in a study of shared T cell receptors in the human thymus. Method: immunoSEQ multiplex PCR; TCRdb's copy keeps in-frame clones and lacks some. The sample lists hundreds of thousands of clones; about 90% were seen once. V lost 2 bases, J lost 8 bases, and 4 bases lay in between. From germline, CDR1 is SGHDN and CDR2 FVKESK. This CDR3 has 12 residues. The same data also went into a second study, on human thymus T cells. As that study records: Resections from corrective heart surgery supplied the thymus tissue. Thymic as well as blood repertoires seemed to favor certain V and J genes unevenly.

The V gene is TRBV14, the J gene TRBJ1-6; no firm D call. The source material was thymocytes. The source of this sequence is a boy younger than two with a congenital heart defect. The CDR3 nucleotides read TGTGCCAGCAGCCAAACAGATTCACCCCTCCACTTT. It translates to CASSQTDSPLHF.